The 28 T cell receptor beta chains in this list originate from one sample, sequenced in a study of cytomegalovirus exposure and HLA in healthy donors. With 60 Vbeta and 13 Jbeta primers, the PCR was carried out. Some clones are missing from TCRdb's copy, which holds only in-frame ones; the method was immunoSEQ multiplex PCR. The sample includes about 82,000 clones, 70% to 80% of them seen just once. What was sequenced was PBMCs. The source of these receptors is a human donor in good health.

The chain's CDR3 is CASSVTGGTEAFF. In DNA form, the CDR3 reads TGTGCCAGCAGCGTTACAGGGGGCACTGAAGCTTTCTTT. The chain joins TRBV9 to TRBJ1-1; 8 nucleotides match TRBD1. CDR1 and CDR2 from the germline V gene are SGDLS and YYNGEE. This CDR3 is built from 13 residues. With 2 bases clipped from V and 4 bases from J, the junction kept 1 base outside the gene matches.

The chain uses TRBV7-2 and TRBJ1-2; 7 positions agree with TRBD1. CDR1 is SGHTA and CDR2 is FQGNSA in the germline V gene. This CDR3 contains 15 residues. The ends lost 1 base at V and 3 bases at J; junction bases unmatched: 5. The CDR3 nucleotides are TGTGCCAGCAGCTTAGGTGCTGGACAGGACTATGGCTACACCTTC. Its protein is CASSLGAGQDYGYTF.

The chain uses TRBV6-5 and TRBJ2-2, with 7 bases lining up with TRBD2. This CDR3 has 16 residues. Trimming took 0 bases from V and 5 from J; bases not matched to a gene: 6. The germline V gene encodes CDR1 MNHEY and CDR2 SVGAGI. The CDR3 DNA is TGTGCCAGCAGTTACTCACCGTACGGGGGGACCGGGGAGCTGTTTTTT. It encodes CASSYSPYGGTGELFF.

The CDR3 here is CASSLGLLTSSYNEQFF. CDR3 coding DNA: TGCGCCAGCAGCTTGGGGTTACTTACCTCCTCCTACAATGAGCAGTTCTTC. The chain is built from TRBV5-1 and TRBJ2-1; D call uncertain. This CDR3 region has 17 residues. Trimming cost V 0 bases and J 0 bases, with 13 bases left between them. Germline V lookup: CDR1 SGHRS, CDR2 YFSETQ.

This clone was observed a single time. The V gene is TRBV7-2, the J gene TRBJ2-3; 8 bases align to TRBD2. V was clipped by 5 bases and J by 2 bases; unmatched bases: 3. CDR3 size: 14 residues. Germline V CDR1 and CDR2: SGHTA, FQGNSA. CDR3 sequence (DNA): TGTGCCAGCAGCCCAGCGGGAGTCACAGATACGCAGTATTTT. This encodes CASSPAGVTDTQYF.

The genes are TRBV6-1 and TRBJ2-1, with TRBD2 identical over 7 bases. Germline V gene data show CDR1 as MNHNS and CDR2 as SASEGT. Germline trimming cut 3 bases from V and 6 bases from J; bases unmatched to any gene: 2. This CDR3 is 13 amino acids long. For the CDR3, the DNA is TGTGCCAGCAGTGATTGGGGGGGCAATGAGCAGTTCTTC. This gives the protein CASSDWGGNEQFF.

The chain employs TRBV30 and TRBJ2-5; maybe TRBD2 (7 bases). Deletions cut 3 bases from V and 5 bases from J, with 13 bases between. CDR1 is GTSNPN and CDR2 is SVGIG in the germline V gene (reference sequence). The CDR3 consists of 13 residues. The CDR3 nucleotides read TGTGCCTGGAGCGGGGGGCTCTGGGAGACCCAGTACTTC. Its translation is CAWSGGLWETQYF.

The chain has TRBV5-1 and TRBJ2-7, with 10 bases matching TRBD2. CDR1 SGHRS and CDR2 YFSETQ come from the germline V gene. Trimming at V came to 3 bases and at J to 6 bases, leaving 12 bases not matched to a gene. CDR3 size: 16 residues. CDR3 region: CASSSSGTSAAAEQYF. As DNA, the CDR3 is TGCGCCAGCAGCTCATCAGGGACTAGCGCGGCCGCCGAGCAGTACTTC.

The genes are TRBV13 and TRBJ1-1; 8 bases line up with TRBD1. Germline values: CDR1 PRHDT, CDR2 FYEKMQ (reference sequence). The V gene end was trimmed by 5 bases and the J gene end by 1 base; junction bases not matched to a gene: 3. The CDR3 is made up of 14 amino acids. CDR3 protein: CASSEQGGNTEAFF. The CDR3 nucleotides read TGTGCCAGCAGCGAACAGGGGGGGAACACTGAAGCTTTCTTT.

This chain connects TRBV2 to TRBJ2-7, with TRBD1 matching over 8 bases. This CDR3 region has 14 residues. Germline V gene sequence: CDR1 SNHLY, CDR2 FYNNEI. Losses at the gene ends were 5 bases for V and 6 bases for J; bases not matched to a gene: 9. The CDR3 here is CASSLFDRGAEQYF. Written as DNA, the CDR3 is TGTGCCAGCAGTCTCTTTGACAGGGGAGCCGAGCAGTACTTC.

The V gene is TRBV10-2, the J gene TRBJ2-3; 8 bases agree with TRBD2. Germline CDR1 reads WSHSY; CDR2 reads SAAADI. Unmatched junction bases numbered 5, after V lost 6 bases and J lost 6 bases. The CDR3 contains 13 residues. The CDR3 coding sequence is TGCGCCAGCAGGCGGGGGGACGGGGATACGCAGTATTTT. Protein sequence: CASRRGDGDTQYF.

This clone was seen a handful of times. V is TRBV7-9 and J is TRBJ2-5; 8 bases fit TRBD1. CDR1 SEHNR and CDR2 FQNEAQ come from the germline V gene (reference sequence). The length of the CDR3 is 15 residues. The V and J ends lost 5 bases and 2 bases, in that order; junction bases with no gene match: 7. CDR3 sequence: CASSPRDRHQETQYF. The DNA for the CDR3 is TGTGCCAGCAGCCCACGGGACAGGCATCAAGAGACCCAGTACTTC.

The chain carries TRBV29-1 and TRBJ1-1; D not certain. CDR3 length: 14 amino acids. Trimming took 1 base from V and 3 from J, leaving 12 bases between them. CDR1 and CDR2 from the germline V gene are SQVTM and ANQGSEA. Here the CDR3 reads CSVEGANWDTEAFF. CDR3 nucleotides: TGCAGCGTTGAAGGGGCCAATTGGGACACTGAAGCTTTCTTT.

The chain combines TRBV5-8 with TRBJ1-4, with TRBD1 as a possible D gene (5 bases). This CDR3 comprises 14 residues. V dropped 0 bases and J dropped 8 bases, with 11 bases sitting between them. Germline assignment: CDR1 SGHTS and CDR2 YDEGEE. DNA of the CDR3: TGTGCCAGCAGCTTGGTAGGGGCCGGGGAAAAACTGTTTTTT. Translating it yields CASSLVGAGEKLFF. Supplemented by reference TRBV5-8 and TRBJ1-4, the full variable domain reads EAGVTQSPTHLIKTRGQQATLRCSPISGHTSVYWYQQALGLGLQFLLWYDEGEERNRGNFPPRFSGRQFPNYSSELNVNALELEDSALYLCASSLVGAGEKLFFGSGTQLSVL.

This clone was observed once. This chain joins TRBV27 and TRBJ1-2, with D uncertain. Trimming took 3 bases from V and 6 from J, leaving 14 bases between them. There are 14 residues in the CDR3. Germline V gives CDR1 MNHEY, CDR2 SMNVEV (reference sequence). As DNA, the CDR3 is TGTGCCAGCAGTTTGGCGGGAGGGCCGGATGGCTACACCTTC. It yields the protein CASSLAGGPDGYTF.

V is TRBV12-5 and J is TRBJ2-3, with no clear D. V was shortened by 3 bases and J by 0 bases, with 13 bases between the two germline ends. From germline, CDR1 is LGHNT and CDR2 FRNRAP. CDR3 length equals 16 residues. The CDR3 sequence is CASGFLGGVSTDTQYF. Written as DNA, the CDR3 is TGTGCTAGTGGTTTTCTTGGCGGAGTGAGCACAGATACGCAGTATTTT.

V gene TRBV5-4 combines with J gene TRBJ1-4; D perhaps matches TRBD1 (6 bases). This CDR3 contains 14 residues. Germline CDR1 SGHNT, CDR2 YYREEE (reference sequence). V was pared by 4 bases and J by 3 bases, with 10 bases between. The CDR3 sequence is CASSPDRANEKLFF. The DNA for the CDR3 is TGTGCCAGCAGCCCGGACAGAGCTAATGAAAAACTGTTTTTT. Filled out from reference TRBV5-4 and TRBJ1-4, the complete variable domain reads ETGVTQSPTHLIKTRGQQVTLRCSSQSGHNTVSWYQQALGQGPQFIFQYYREEENGRGNFPPRFSGLQFPNYSSELNVNALELDDSALYLCASSPDRANEKLFFGSGTQLSVL.

V usage is TRBV7-9 and J usage is TRBJ1-1; 7 nucleotides align to TRBD1. With 8 bases clipped from V and 3 bases from J, the junction kept 6 bases outside the gene matches. The CDR3 has 13 amino acids. Germline V gene data show CDR1 as SEHNR and CDR2 as FQNEAQ (reference sequence). CDR3 loop: CASGVQGYTEAFF. In nucleotides, the CDR3 is TGTGCCAGCGGGGTACAGGGGTACACTGAAGCTTTCTTT.

V and J are TRBV5-6 and TRBJ2-7, with a tentative D call TRBD2 (5 bases). With 4 bases removed from V and 4 bases from J, the gap between germline ends came to 15 bases. The CDR3 length is 14 residues. Germline lookup yields CDR1 SGHDT and CDR2 YYEEEE. In DNA form, the CDR3 reads TGTGCCAGCAGCCTCCCCGAGAGGGAATACGAGCAGTACTTC. Translation: CASSLPEREYEQYF.

V usage is TRBV4-1 and J usage is TRBJ1-2; no firm D call. V was shortened by 1 base and J by 4 bases, with 7 bases between the two germline ends. The V gene's germline CDR1 is MGHRA and CDR2 YSYEKL. This CDR3 is 13 amino acids long. The CDR3 loop is CASSQAGFYGYTF. In DNA, the CDR3 is TGCGCCAGCAGCCAAGCCGGGTTCTATGGCTACACCTTC.

The rearrangement uses TRBV4-1 and TRBJ1-2; TRBD1 might be the D (5 bases). The V end lost 0 bases, the J end lost 3 bases, and 8 bases lay between the germline ends. Germline V gene data show CDR1 as MGHRA and CDR2 as YSYEKL. The CDR3 is 14 amino acids. CDR3 in DNA: TGCGCCAGCAGCCAAGAACGGGGGGACTATGGCTACACCTTC. Amino acid sequence: CASSQERGDYGYTF.

The chain employs TRBV10-3 and TRBJ2-1; 7 nucleotides line up with TRBD1. The CDR3 runs to 17 residues. V shed 0 bases and J 5 bases; nucleotides not matched to a gene: 10. Germline loops: CDR1 ENHRY, CDR2 SYGVKD. As DNA, the CDR3 is TGTGCCATCAGTGAGTCGACTTTCAGGGGGAGCAACAATGAGCAGTTCTTC. Its protein is CAISESTFRGSNNEQFF.

The V and J genes are TRBV5-4 and TRBJ1-1; TRBD1 matches 7 bases. CDR1 is SGHNT, CDR2 YYREEE, per germline (reference sequence). Germline trimming cut 4 bases from V and 1 base from J; bases unmatched to any gene: 4. This CDR3 has 14 residues. Written as DNA, the CDR3 is TGTGCCAGCAGCACACGGACAGGGAACACTGAAGCTTTCTTT. Amino acid sequence: CASSTRTGNTEAFF.

This sequence joins TRBV11-2 and TRBJ1-5, with D unclear. Germline lookup yields CDR1 SGHAT and CDR2 FQNNGV. The V and J ends lost 1 base and 6 bases respectively, with 10 bases between them. The CDR3 has 14 amino acids. For the CDR3, the DNA is TGTGCCAGCAGCTTAGTTGGATCAGGTCAGCCCCAGCATTTT. Translated: CASSLVGSGQPQHF.

V gene TRBV9 combines with J gene TRBJ2-5; maybe TRBD1 (6 bases). The CDR3 runs 15 residues. Trimming left V 0 bases short and J 2 bases short, with 11 bases between. CDR1 SGDLS and CDR2 YYNGEE come from the germline V gene. DNA of the CDR3: TGTGCCAGCAGCGTAGCAGGGGCGCTTCAAGAGACCCAGTACTTC. This codes for CASSVAGALQETQYF.

The rearrangement links TRBV6-4 to TRBJ2-7, with a possible D match to TRBD1 (6 bases). Germline CDR1 MRHNA, CDR2 SNTAGT. CDR3 length equals 13 residues. V gave up 9 bases and J gave up 0 bases, with 12 bases separating them. The CDR3 is CASWTAPSYEQYF. CDR3 DNA: TGTGCCAGTTGGACAGCCCCCTCCTACGAGCAGTACTTC.

The chain couples TRBV5-1 to TRBJ1-4, with a tentative D call TRBD1 (5 bases). The CDR3 loop spans 14 amino acids. Trimming stripped 1 base from V and 6 bases from J, with 10 bases between. Germline V CDR1 and CDR2: SGHRS, YFSETQ. As DNA, the CDR3 is TGCGCCAGCAGCTTGAGGGGTAGGGATGAAAAACTGTTTTTT. Translated: CASSLRGRDEKLFF.

The chain employs TRBV10-1 and TRBJ2-1; tentatively, D is TRBD1 (7 bases). Germline CDR1 WNHNN, CDR2 SYGVQD (reference sequence). Trimming cost V 4 bases and J 10 bases, with 20 bases left between them. CDR3 length: 15 amino acids. CDR3 loop: CASSGGKGALGEQFF. In nucleotides, the CDR3 is TGCGCCAGCAGTGGCGGGAAGGGGGCCCTAGGGGAGCAGTTCTTC.